The 13 T cell receptor beta chains below were found in one sample sequenced in a study of long-term antiretroviral therapy in people with HIV. Samples were assayed with immunoSEQ v3.0 at survey level. The table came from immunoSEQ multiplex PCR; TCRdb's copy has only in-frame clones and leaves some out. The sample lists fewer than 30,000 clones, approximately 80% seen once, with 9.9% in the top ten. The sequenced sample was unsorted PBMCs, obtained 2.7 to 2.8 years after starting antiretroviral therapy. The source is a man aged 30 to 39 with HIV.

The V call is TRBV10-3, the J call TRBJ2-7; D is uncertain. From germline, CDR1 is ENHRY and CDR2 SYGVKD. V lost 4 bases and J lost 4, with 14 bases in between. The CDR3 spans 14 residues. CDR3 region: CAISGRFPGYEQYF. CDR3 coding DNA: TGTGCCATCAGTGGACGCTTCCCTGGGTACGAGCAGTACTTC.

The V gene is TRBV5-1, the J gene TRBJ2-5, with D perhaps matching TRBD1 (5 bases). This CDR3 spans 14 amino acids. V was trimmed by 0 bases and J by 4 bases, leaving 10 bases between them. CDR1 and CDR2 (germline): SGHRS, YFSETQ. The CDR3 loop is CASSLDPGRETQYF. The CDR3 coding sequence is TGCGCCAGCAGCTTGGACCCAGGGCGAGAGACCCAGTACTTC.

The chain recombines TRBV2 with TRBJ1-5; a weak D match, TRBD1 (5 bases). Trimming took 6 bases from V and 4 from J, leaving 16 bases between them. CDR1 is SNHLY and CDR2 is FYNNEI in the germline V gene. This CDR3 comprises 15 residues. The chain's CDR3 is CASSTSGPPNQPQHF. The CDR3 DNA sequence: TGTGCCAGCAGCACCTCGGGGCCACCTAATCAGCCCCAGCATTTT.

This CDR3 is CASSINLGRTGTGSPLHF. CDR3 sequence (DNA): TGTGCCAGCAGCATCAACTTGGGACGGACAGGGACGGGTTCACCCCTCCACTTT. The rearrangement links TRBV11-2 to TRBJ1-6; 8 bases align to TRBD1. Looked up from germline, CDR1 is SGHAT and CDR2 is FQNNGV. This CDR3 is built from 18 residues. V lost 5 bases, J lost 9 bases, and 18 bases stayed unmatched.

The genes are TRBV7-9 and TRBJ1-6; D unresolved. This CDR3 has 15 amino acids. Germline V lookup: CDR1 SEHNR, CDR2 FQNEAQ (reference sequence). V was pared by 5 bases and J by 4 bases, with 12 bases between. CDR3 sequence: CASSPDGIYNSPLHF. The CDR3 DNA reads as TGTGCCAGCAGCCCGGACGGTATTTATAATTCACCCCTCCACTTT.

This clone occurred a few times. A read error may produce the germline difference seen at one junction end. In nucleotides, the CDR3 is TGTGCCAGCTCAGCACCGTTGGGAGGCAATCAGCCCCAGCATTTT. Translation gives CASSAPLGGNQPQHF. The chain recombines TRBV18 with TRBJ1-5; no clear D. Per germline, CDR1 KGHSH and CDR2 LQKENI. The CDR3 is 15 residues long.

The V call is TRBV6-1, the J call TRBJ2-5; D possibly corresponds to TRBD2 (5 bases). This CDR3 contains 11 residues. Trimming left V 6 bases short and J 5 bases short, with 7 bases between. Germline V gene lookup returns CDR1 MNHNS and CDR2 SASEGT. Here the CDR3 DNA reads TGTGCCAGCAGGACGGGGGAGACCCAGTACTTC. This encodes CASRTGETQYF.

This clone came up once. CDR3 DNA sequence: TGCGCCAGCAGTCAATCGTGGCCGGACCAGAACACCGGGGAGCTGTTTTTT. It translates to CASSQSWPDQNTGELFF. The chain has TRBV23-1 and TRBJ2-2; D not resolved. TRBV23-1 is an ORF for which the function is uncertain. CDR3 length equals 17 residues. Trimming took off 0 bases at V and 1 base at J, with 12 bases between the two ends.

Only one count was recorded for this clone. The V call is TRBV30, the J call TRBJ1-4; 7 positions agree with TRBD1. The CDR3 contains 16 residues. Germline V CDR1 and CDR2: GTSNPN, SVGIG (reference sequence). V lost 6 bases, J lost 3 bases, and 13 bases stayed unmatched. CDR3 in amino acids: CACSGGANFANEKLFF. Written as DNA, the CDR3 is TGTGCCTGCTCAGGGGGGGCAAACTTTGCTAATGAAAAACTGTTTTTT.

The CDR3 DNA reads TGTGCCAGCAGCCGGGGGGCCCAAGAGACCCAGTACTTC. Residues: CASSRGAQETQYF. The V and J genes are TRBV14 and TRBJ2-5; D tentatively fits TRBD1 or TRBD2 (6 bases each). This CDR3 contains 13 residues. V dropped 4 bases and J dropped 1 base, with 7 bases sitting between them. Germline V gene data show CDR1 as SGHDN and CDR2 as FVKESK.

The chain joins TRBV19 to TRBJ2-4; 14 bases are a match to TRBD2. CDR3 length: 17 amino acids. V lost 3 bases, J lost 11 bases, and 12 bases stayed unmatched. Germline CDR1 reads LNHDA; CDR2 reads SQIVND (reference sequence). The CDR3 sequence: CASSIGRPGLAGVVQYF. The CDR3 DNA reads as TGTGCCAGTAGTATTGGGCGACCGGGACTAGCGGGGGTGGTTCAGTACTTC.

V usage is TRBV7-2 and J usage is TRBJ2-1; TRBD2 aligns across 10 bases. The germline V gene has CDR1 SGHTA and CDR2 FQGNSA. Trimming at V came to 5 bases and at J to 8 bases, leaving 12 bases not matched to a gene. The CDR3 has 16 residues. CDR3 protein: CASSVGGSGRLYEQFF. For the CDR3, the DNA is TGTGCCAGCAGCGTAGGCGGTAGCGGGAGGTTATATGAGCAGTTCTTC. Based on the CDR3 plus reference TRBV7-2 and TRBJ2-1, the full variable domain is GAGVSQSPSNKVTEKGKDVELRCDPISGHTALYWYRQSLGQGLEFLIYFQGNSAPDKSGLPSDRFSAERTGGSVSTLTIQRTQQEDSAVYLCASSVGGSGRLYEQFFGPGTRLTVL.

V and J are TRBV29-1 and TRBJ2-1, with TRBD1 matching 9 bases. Germline V gene data show CDR1 as SQVTM and CDR2 as ANQGSEA. The CDR3 sequence is 12 residues long. V lost 6 bases to trimming and J lost 8 bases; unmatched junction nucleotides: 5. For the CDR3, the DNA is TGCAGCGTCCCGGGACAGGGCTATGAGCAGTTCTTC. Protein product: CSVPGQGYEQFF.